Listed below are T cell receptor beta chains from one sample, sequenced in a study of T cell responses to AZD1222 COVID-19 vaccine. Clones were sequenced by immunoSEQ multiplex PCR, and TCRdb holds only the in-frame ones, with some missing. In the table there are 150,000 or so clones, approximately 93% of which are singletons. Sequencing was performed on peripheral blood, taken on day 0 of AZD1222 vaccination. The source is an adult in good health. Each CDR3 is given with its conserved first and last residue. The order of the fields is V gene, D gene, J gene, clone size, CDR3 protein, CDR3 DNA. D genes are given only for firm matches. The size entry is marked missing in some rows and otherwise reads once, few, many or a size class.

>TRBV30|.|TRBJ1-2|few
CAWKGRYYDGYTF
TGTGCCTGGAAGGGCCGATACTATGATGGCTACACCTTC
>TRBV5-1|.|TRBJ1-1|.
CASSLGAGEAFF
TGCGCCAGCAGCTTGGGGGCTGGTGAAGCTTTCTTT
>TRBV10-3|TRBD1|TRBJ2-6|once
CAISESETGVRGANVLTF
TGTGCCATCAGTGAGTCTGAGACAGGGGTGAGAGGGGCCAACGTCCTGACTTTC
>TRBV2|.|TRBJ1-2|.
CASRSGHRNYGYTF
TGTGCCAGCAGATCGGGACACCGTAACTATGGCTACACCTTC
>TRBV9|TRBD1|TRBJ2-7|.
CASSPGQGWSSYEQYF
TGTGCCAGCAGCCCCGGACAGGGTTGGAGCTCCTACGAGCAGTACTTC
>TRBV5-1|TRBD1|TRBJ1-2|.
CASSLVGSDRGGGYTF
TGCGCCAGCAGCTTGGTAGGGTCGGACAGGGGAGGTGGCTACACCTTC
>TRBV12-3/TRBV12-4|TRBD1|TRBJ1-1|.
CASSQGAYGEAFF
TGTGCCAGCAGTCAGGGGGCGTATGGTGAAGCTTTCTTT
>TRBV30|.|TRBJ1-3|.
CAWSVLGGTGNTIYF
TGTGCCTGGAGTGTACTGGGGGGGACGGGAAACACCATATATTTT
>TRBV24-1|.|TRBJ2-1|.
CATSDSSYNEQFF
TGTGCCACCAGTGATAGCTCCTACAATGAGCAGTTCTTC
>TRBV9|TRBD2|TRBJ2-2|.
CASSVLVAGGTGELFF
TGTGCCAGCAGCGTTCTCGTAGCGGGAGGGACCGGGGAGCTGTTTTTT
>TRBV12-3/TRBV12-4|TRBD1|TRBJ1-1|.
CASTQGVNTEAFF
TGTGCCAGCACCCAGGGGGTTAACACTGAAGCTTTCTTT
>TRBV27|TRBD1|TRBJ2-2|.
CASSFGTGGTGELFF
TGTGCCAGCAGTTTCGGGACAGGGGGAACCGGGGAGCTGTTTTTT
>TRBV30|TRBD2|TRBJ2-3|.
CAWELAGRRTDTQYF
TGTGCCTGGGAACTAGCGGGAAGGCGGACAGATACGCAGTATTTT
>TRBV7-2|TRBD2|TRBJ2-1|.
CASSLGGGRAQFF
TGTGCCAGCAGCTTAGGGGGCGGGAGGGCCCAGTTCTTC
>TRBV6-1|.|TRBJ1-3|.
CASSEQGAGGNTIYF
TGTGCCAGCAGTGAGCAGGGAGCGGGCGGAAACACCATATATTTT
>TRBV30|TRBD1|TRBJ1-5|.
CACTPGTGRQPQHF
TGTGCCTGTACGCCAGGGACAGGGAGGCAGCCCCAGCATTTT
>TRBV9|.|TRBJ2-7|.
CASSSGTAFGYEQYF
TGTGCCAGCTCTTCCGGGACGGCCTTTGGCTACGAGCAGTACTTC
>TRBV27|TRBD1|TRBJ1-5|.
CASSPRTGHGSNQPQHF
TGTGCCAGCAGTCCCCGGACAGGGCATGGTAGCAATCAGCCCCAGCATTTT
>TRBV29-1|.|TRBJ1-1|.
CSVSDRQNTEAFF
TGCAGCGTCTCTGACAGGCAGAACACTGAAGCTTTCTTT
>TRBV5-1|.|TRBJ1-2|.
CASSLAGGGYGYTF
TGCGCCAGCAGCTTGGCCGGGGGCGGCTATGGCTACACCTTC
>TRBV28|TRBD1|TRBJ2-5|.
CASSLTGYRETQYF
TGTGCCAGCAGTTTGACAGGGTATAGGGAGACCCAGTACTTC
>TRBV28|TRBD1|TRBJ1-1|.
CASSLVGTGFFF
TGTGCCAGCAGTTTAGTGGGGACAGGTTTTTTCTTT
>TRBV4-1|.|TRBJ2-2|.
CASSRAGTGELFF
TGCGCCAGCAGCCGCGCGGGCACCGGGGAGCTGTTTTTT
>TRBV3-1/TRBV3-2|.|TRBJ1-2|.
CASSQGLYGYTF
TGTGCCAGCAGCCAGGGGTTGTATGGCTACACCTTC
>TRBV19|TRBD1|TRBJ2-7|.
CATGTGKQYF
TGTGCTACCGGGACAGGAAAGCAGTACTTC
>TRBV9|.|TRBJ2-3|.
CASSVEGSADTQYF
TGTGCCAGCAGCGTAGAAGGTTCGGCAGATACGCAGTATTTT
>TRBV20-1|.|TRBJ2-7|.
CSASYSHEQYF
TGCAGTGCTAGTTACTCCCACGAGCAGTACTTC
>TRBV20-1|.|TRBJ2-5|.
CSGQYQETQYF
TGCAGTGGACAGTACCAAGAGACCCAGTACTTC
>TRBV9|.|TRBJ1-2|.
CASSGGLVGYTF
TGTGCCAGCAGCGGGGGCCTCGTTGGCTACACCTTC
>TRBV20-1|.|TRBJ1-2|.
CSARDGGGYTF
TGCAGTGCTAGAGATGGGGGTGGCTACACCTTC
>TRBV11-2|.|TRBJ1-3|.
CASSSLRNSGNTIYF
TGTGCCAGCAGCTCACTCAGGAACTCTGGAAACACCATATATTTT
>TRBV10-3|.|TRBJ1-5|.
CAISESGLGQPQHF
TGTGCCATCAGTGAGTCTGGGTTGGGCCAGCCCCAGCATTTT
>TRBV2|.|TRBJ1-2|.
CASSPGDYGYTF
TGTGCCAGCAGCCCAGGGGACTATGGCTACACCTTC
>TRBV6-2/TRBV6-3|.|TRBJ2-7|.
CASSYSGEARYEQYF
TGTGCCAGCAGTTACTCAGGCGAAGCGAGGTACGAGCAGTACTTC
>TRBV28|TRBD1|TRBJ1-2|.
CASSSLLLRDRAGYTF
TGTGCCAGCAGTTCCCTCTTACTCCGGGACAGGGCAGGCTACACCTTC
>TRBV10-3|TRBD2|TRBJ2-5|.
CAISGTSGGLETQYF
TGTGCCATCAGTGGGACTAGCGGAGGGCTGGAGACCCAGTACTTC
>TRBV5-1|.|TRBJ2-3|.
CASSLAPDTQYF
TGCGCCAGCAGCTTGGCCCCAGATACGCAGTATTTT
>TRBV4-1|.|TRBJ1-5|.
CVSSQELDQPQHF
TGCGTCAGCAGCCAAGAGTTAGATCAGCCCCAGCATTTT
>TRBV7-9|.|TRBJ1-4|.
CASSWDLNEKLFF
TGTGCCAGCAGCTGGGACCTTAATGAAAAACTGTTTTTT
>TRBV6-2/TRBV6-3|TRBD1|TRBJ1-5|once
CASSGTGGHQPQHF
TGTGCCAGCAGCGGGACAGGGGGACATCAGCCCCAGCATTTT
>TRBV7-7|.|TRBJ2-2|few
CASSFELSDTGELFF
TGTGCTAGCAGCTTTGAACTTTCCGACACCGGGGAGCTGTTTTTT